A selection of T cell receptor beta chains follows, all from one sample in a study of neoadjuvant nivolumab and ipilimumab in lung cancer. Only in-frame clones appear in the TCRdb table, and some are missing; sequencing was by immunoSEQ multiplex PCR. The sample records roughly 7,100 clones, approximately 80% being singletons. The specimen was tumor tissue, collected after neoadjuvant nivolumab, alone or with ipilimumab, at or shortly before surgery. These TCRs come from an adult with non-small cell lung cancer. CDR3s include the opening cysteine and the closing phenylalanine or tryptophan. The D gene is left open where the match is weak. Size tells how often a clone was seen (once, few, many) or the class of an expanded clone, and some rows leave it out.

j_call d_call v_call cdr3_length clone_size cdr3_aa cdr3_nt
TRBJ1-2 . TRBV25-1 14 . CASSGRDKYYGYTF TGTGCCAGCAGTGGGCGGGACAAATACTATGGCTACACCTTC
TRBJ1-1 . TRBV10-3 13 . CAIRDSMNTEAFF TGTGCCATCAGAGATTCCATGAACACTGAAGCTTTCTTT
TRBJ1-6 . TRBV2 13 few CASSMASNSPLHF TGTGCCAGCAGTATGGCCTCCAATTCACCCCTCCACTTT
TRBJ2-3 . TRBV5-1 15 . CASSQVTGLTDTQYF TGCGCCAGCAGCCAAGTAACGGGGCTCACAGATACGCAGTATTTT
TRBJ2-5 . TRBV20-1 11 . CSATSQETQYF TGCAGTGCTACCAGCCAAGAGACCCAGTACTTC
TRBJ2-7 . TRBV7-6 14 . CASSLGSLSYEQYF TGTGCCAGCAGCTTAGGATCTCTCTCCTACGAGCAGTACTTC
TRBJ1-3 . TRBV18 16 few CASSPPKASSGNTIYF TGTGCCAGCTCACCACCTAAGGCCTCCTCTGGAAACACCATATATTTT
TRBJ1-5 . TRBV28 15 . CASSLLRGHNQPQHF TGTGCCAGCAGTTTACTGCGCGGCCACAATCAGCCCCAGCATTTT
TRBJ1-6 . TRBV2 13 . CATRPGYNSPLHF TGTGCCACCCGGCCAGGGTACAATTCACCCCTCCACTTT
TRBJ2-1 TRBD1 TRBV18 15 . CASSRGQGTYNEQFF TGTGCCAGCTCACGGGGACAGGGGACCTACAATGAGCAGTTCTTC
TRBJ1-5 TRBD1 TRBV6-1 15 . CASRNRGVSNQPQHF TGTGCCAGCAGAAACAGGGGGGTGAGCAATCAGCCCCAGCATTTT
TRBJ2-3 . TRBV7-2 19 . CASSLGVGPAILSTDTQYF TGTGCCAGCAGCCTAGGGGTGGGGCCCGCCATCCTTAGCACAGATACGCAGTATTTT
TRBJ2-3 . TRBV6-5 16 . CASSYSFSGAGDTQYF TGTGCCAGCAGTTACTCGTTCTCCGGGGCAGGAGATACGCAGTATTTT
TRBJ2-1 . TRBV7-2 15 . CASSPLASSYNEQFF TGTGCCAGCAGCCCACTAGCATCGTCGTACAATGAGCAGTTCTTC
TRBJ1-1 . TRBV28 14 . CASSPLVADTEAFF TGTGCCAGCAGTCCCCTGGTGGCGGACACTGAAGCTTTCTTT
TRBJ2-7 . TRBV7-2 13 . CASSSVGGYEQYF TGTGCCAGCAGCTCCGTGGGGGGCTACGAGCAGTACTTC
TRBJ2-7 . TRBV9 14 . CASSVGGSSYEQYF TGTGCCAGCAGCGTAGGTGGCAGCTCCTACGAGCAGTACTTC
TRBJ1-4 TRBD1 TRBV4-2 17 . CASSQAINRGRREKLFF TGTGCCAGCAGCCAAGCCATCAACAGGGGCCGACGGGAAAAACTGTTTTTT
TRBJ2-1 . TRBV7-9 11 . CASSLENEQFF TGTGCCAGCAGCTTAGAAAATGAGCAGTTCTTC
TRBJ2-5 TRBD1 TRBV29-1 14 . CSVPGTGTGETQYF TGCAGCGTCCCCGGGACAGGGACTGGGGAGACCCAGTACTTC
TRBJ2-7 . TRBV7-9 12 . CAASEGVGEQYF TGTGCGGCAAGTGAGGGGGTTGGCGAGCAGTACTTC
TRBJ1-5 . TRBV10-2 14 . CASSNGGGNQPQHF TGCGCCAGCAGTAACGGAGGAGGCAATCAGCCCCAGCATTTT
TRBJ2-7 TRBD1 TRBV5-8 11 . CASSLGGTVNF TGTGCCAGCAGCTTGGGGGGGACAGTTAACTTC
TRBJ2-7 . TRBV29-1 13 few CSVEEPGQYEQYF TGCAGCGTTGAAGAGCCCGGACAGTACGAGCAGTACTTC
TRBJ1-6 TRBD1 TRBV5-1 14 . CASSLKGQIDPLHF TGCGCCAGCAGCTTGAAGGGACAGATCGACCCCCTCCACTTT
TRBJ1-2 . TRBV27 15 few CASSFGRGVGSGYTF TGTGCCAGCAGTTTTGGTCGGGGAGTGGGAAGCGGCTACACCTTC
TRBJ2-7 . TRBV5-1 15 . CASSLGLEGTYEQYF TGCGCCAGCAGCCTCGGACTGGAGGGCACCTACGAGCAGTACTTC
TRBJ2-7 TRBD2 TRBV6-1 14 . CASSPLAGYHEQYF TGTGCCAGCAGTCCACTAGCGGGGTATCACGAGCAGTACTTC
TRBJ2-7 . TRBV19 15 . CASSIGPGALYEQYF TGTGCCAGTAGTATAGGTCCAGGTGCACTCTACGAGCAGTACTTC
TRBJ2-1 . TRBV19 13 . CASSIDRDKGQFF TGTGCCAGTAGTATAGACAGGGACAAGGGGCAGTTCTTC